This T cell receptor beta chain was identified during a study of cytomegalovirus exposure and HLA in healthy donors. Findings and limits, study-wide: It was 150 to 200 TCR beta chains that were listed as cytomegalovirus-associated. Indistinguishable V segments, including TRBV6-2 and TRBV6-3, were excluded. TCR beta V- and J-gene trimming was later associated with a missense DCLRE1C variant.

Donors consisted of healthy bone marrow donors. A note on this clone: No antigen is known for it.

Germline CDR1 and CDR2: SGDLS and YYNGEE. CDR3 length: 15 amino acids. Trimming left V 4 bases short and J 1 base short, with 14 bases between. PCR used 60 Vbeta primers and 13 Jbeta primers. Using immunoSEQ multiplex PCR, the repertoire was profiled, and TCRdb retains in-frame clones only, with some absent. The sample shows around 100,000 clones, about 77% of them seen only once. The sample taken for sequencing was PBMCs. This TCR was sampled from a woman between 45 and 65 years old in good health and CMV-seropositive. J is TRBJ1-1 and V is TRBV9, with D perhaps TRBD1 (5 bases). The CDR3 sequence: CASSHNRGTNTEAFF. CDR3 DNA sequence: TGTGCCAGCAGCCACAATAGGGGCACGAACACTGAAGCTTTCTTT.